These T cell receptor beta chains were read from a single sample in a study of cytomegalovirus exposure and HLA in healthy donors. The method was immunoSEQ multiplex PCR; TCRdb's version includes in-frame clones alone and lacks a portion of them. The sample comprises roughly 200,000 clones, around nine tenths of which are singletons, and about 7.2% rests with the top ten. Sequenced input: PBMCs. The source of these receptors is a man younger than 45 in good health and CMV-seropositive. Each CDR3 is given with its conserved first and last residue. The D gene is left open where the match is weak. Size values are once, few and many counts, or a class for expanded clones, and some rows have none.

CDR3aa	CDR3nt	d_gene	len	v_gene	abundance	j_gene
CASSPRVAYEQYF	TGTGCCAGCAGTCCCCGCGTTGCCTACGAGCAGTACTTC	.	13	TRBV6-5	.	TRBJ2-7
CASSLTDASYEQYF	TGCGCCAGCAGCCTAACAGATGCCTCCTACGAGCAGTACTTC	.	14	TRBV4-3	.	TRBJ2-7
CASSLGPAYNEQFF	TGCGCCAGCAGCTTGGGCCCGGCCTACAATGAGCAGTTCTTC	.	14	TRBV5-1	.	TRBJ2-1
CASSPRPETGELFF	TGTGCCAGCTCACCGCGTCCAGAAACCGGGGAGCTGTTTTTT	.	14	TRBV18	.	TRBJ2-2
CASSFFGVMNTEAFF	TGTGCCAGCAGCTTCTTTGGGGTTATGAACACTGAAGCTTTCTTT	.	15	TRBV5-4	.	TRBJ1-1
CSVETGVSGNTIYF	TGCAGCGTTGAGACAGGGGTCTCTGGAAACACCATATATTTT	TRBD1	14	TRBV29-1	.	TRBJ1-3
CASSQGGTGGETQYF	TGTGCCAGCAGCCAGGGAGGGACAGGGGGAGAGACCCAGTACTTC	TRBD1	15	TRBV11-2	.	TRBJ2-5
CATTGQENTEAFF	TGTGCCACCACGGGACAGGAGAACACTGAAGCTTTCTTT	TRBD1	13	TRBV5-7	.	TRBJ1-1
CASSLAGGLSYEQYF	TGTGCCAGCAGCTTAGCGGGAGGGCTTTCCTACGAGCAGTACTTC	TRBD2	15	TRBV7-3	once	TRBJ2-7
CATHMLLAGGPETQYF	TGTGCCACCCACATGTTACTAGCGGGAGGGCCAGAGACCCAGTACTTC	TRBD2	16	TRBV28	.	TRBJ2-5
CASSSPGLAGGEVNEQFF	TGTGCCAGCAGCTCCCCGGGACTAGCGGGAGGAGAGGTCAATGAGCAGTTCTTC	TRBD2	18	TRBV13	.	TRBJ2-1